The present TCR beta chain was sequenced within a study of T cells after yellow fever vaccination. In the study overall: The SMART-Seq v4 Ultra Low Input method served to prepare the low-cell-number fractions.

This CDR3 is built from 14 residues. The J segment lost 5 bases and the V segment lost 7 bases, leaving 3 bases of the junction unmatched. In germline, CDR1 is MGHDK, CDR2 SYGVNS. TCRdb passed the 5' RACE reads through MiXCR, listing each CDR3 protein once. The table shows under 300,000 distinct CDR3 sequences, with 10% to 15% occurring only once. This clonotype appeared a few times. The sequence derives from a man aged 30-40 years who received the YFV17D yellow fever vaccine. This sequence joins TRBV25-1 and TRBJ2-2; 11 nucleotides agree with TRBD2. The material sequenced was CD4+ T cells sorted from PBMCs, taken 45 days after the yellow fever booster vaccination. CDR3 loop: CASKTSGTTGELFF. The CDR3 DNA follows: TGTGCCAGCAAGACTAGCGGGACGACCGGGGAGCTGTTTTTT.